These 27 T cell receptor beta chains originate from one sample sequenced in a study of cytomegalovirus exposure and HLA in healthy donors. This PCR relied on a set of 60 Vbeta primers and 13 Jbeta primers. Produced via immunoSEQ multiplex PCR; TCRdb's table is partial and in-frame only. The sample includes over 65,000 clones. The sample taken for sequencing was PBMCs. Receptors originate from a woman aged 25 to 39 in good health and CMV-seronegative.

This chain links TRBV11-2 with TRBJ2-5; the D gene is possibly TRBD2 (5 bases). Germline-derived CDR1 and CDR2 are SGHAT and FQNNGV. The CDR3 is 13 residues long. The V and J ends lost 4 bases and 2 bases respectively, with 8 bases between them. The CDR3 region is CASSSDSQETQYF. The CDR3 region has the DNA TGTGCCAGCAGCTCGGACTCGCAAGAGACCCAGTACTTC.

The chain joins TRBV2 to TRBJ1-2, with D possibly matching TRBD1 (6 bases). Germline V gives CDR1 SNHLY, CDR2 FYNNEI. Trimming took off 7 bases at V and 7 bases at J, with 13 bases between the two ends. This CDR3 has 12 residues. CDR3 region: CASTLQGIGYTF. As DNA, the CDR3 is TGTGCCAGCACCCTACAGGGAATTGGCTACACCTTC.

The chain joins TRBV5-1 to TRBJ1-1; D possibly corresponds to TRBD1 (5 bases). The V gene's germline CDR1 is SGHRS and CDR2 YFSETQ. The CDR3 consists of 15 residues. V was trimmed by 4 bases and J by 3 bases, leaving 16 bases between them. The CDR3 sequence: CASSIGDLPHTEAFF. The CDR3 DNA sequence: TGCGCCAGCAGCATAGGGGATTTGCCCCACACTGAAGCTTTCTTT.

The chain joins TRBV1 to TRBJ2-1; the listed D gene, TRBD2, was not tested against the DNA. TRBV1 is a pseudogene segment. CDR3 length: 20 amino acids. In DNA form, the CDR3 reads TGCACCAGCAGCCAAGCCTCCGTCGAGCGGGAGCACCCCTCCTACAATGAGCAGTTCTTC. It encodes CTSSQASVEREHPSYNEQFF.

The genes are TRBV18 and TRBJ2-1, with 9 nucleotides matching TRBD1. Germline V gene sequence: CDR1 KGHSH, CDR2 LQKENI. V was clipped by 3 bases and J by 10 bases; unmatched bases: 19. The CDR3 covers 18 residues. The CDR3 spells CASSPRAGTGYLLREQFF. The CDR3 bases are TGTGCCAGCTCACCCAGAGCCGGGACAGGGTATCTCCTTAGGGAGCAGTTCTTC. The full variable domain, rest sourced from reference TRBV18 and TRBJ2-1, is NAGVMQNPRHLVRRRGQEARLRCSPMKGHSHVYWYRQLPEEGLKFMVYLQKENIIDESGMPKERFSAEFPKEGPSILRIQQVVRGDSAAYFCASSPRAGTGYLLREQFFGPGTRLTVL.

The gene calls are TRBV5-1 and TRBJ1-1, with TRBD1 matching over 10 bases. The CDR3 is made up of 14 amino acids. V shed 4 bases and J 4 bases; nucleotides not matched to a gene: 4. Germline V gene sequence: CDR1 SGHRS, CDR2 YFSETQ. The CDR3 protein is CASSHRTGGTEAFF. The CDR3, as DNA: TGCGCCAGCAGCCATCGGACAGGGGGCACTGAAGCTTTCTTT.

V usage is TRBV30 and J usage is TRBJ1-1, with 10 bases identical to TRBD1. After removal of 4 bases from V and 3 bases from J, the junction contained 8 bases not matched to a gene. CDR1 and CDR2 (germline): GTSNPN, SVGIG (reference sequence). The length of the CDR3 is 15 residues. The CDR3 region has the DNA TGTGCCTGGACCGCGACAGGGGGCGCAGACACTGAAGCTTTCTTT. This gives the protein CAWTATGGADTEAFF.

This sequence joins TRBV30 and TRBJ1-4; D is perhaps TRBD1 (5 bases). V was clipped by 1 base and J by 8 bases, with 11 bases between them. The CDR3 consists of 13 residues. Germline V CDR1 and CDR2: GTSNPN, SVGIG (reference sequence). DNA of the CDR3: TGTGCCTGGAGTGGGGGGGTCTGGGAAAAACTGTTTTTT. Its protein is CAWSGGVWEKLFF.

This chain links TRBV19 with TRBJ2-1, with TRBD2 matching over 9 bases. Germline V CDR1 and CDR2: LNHDA, SQIVND (reference sequence). The V segment lost 3 bases and the J segment 6 bases; nucleotides outside the gene matches: 12. This CDR3 is built from 17 residues. The CDR3 nucleotides are TGTGCCAGTAGTATGAGGAATCTAGCGGGACAAACCAATGAGCAGTTCTTC. It yields the protein CASSMRNLAGQTNEQFF.

V gene TRBV5-1 combines with J gene TRBJ2-6, with 7 bases identical to TRBD1. Germline values: CDR1 SGHRS, CDR2 YFSETQ. J gave up 2 bases and V 2 bases, and 7 bases lay outside the gene matches. The CDR3 runs to 17 residues. The CDR3 protein is CASSLGTGVAGANVLTF. As DNA, the CDR3 is TGCGCCAGCAGCTTAGGAACAGGGGTAGCTGGGGCCAACGTCCTGACTTTC.

The V gene is TRBV27, the J gene TRBJ2-7; 8 nucleotides align to TRBD1. Germline assignment: CDR1 MNHEY and CDR2 SMNVEV (reference sequence). Losses at the gene ends were 6 bases for V and 5 bases for J; bases not matched to a gene: 12. The CDR3 totals 15 residues. CDR3 in DNA: TGTGCCAGCAGCTCCACCGACAGGGGCGTTGACGAGCAGTACTTC. Translation gives CASSSTDRGVDEQYF.

The chain has TRBV5-6 and TRBJ1-2; D unresolved. The CDR3 covers 14 residues. The ends were cut back, 5 bases at V and 8 bases at J, with 19 bases in the middle. CDR1 and CDR2 from the germline V gene are SGHDT and YYEEEE. The DNA for the CDR3 is TGTGCCAGCAGTCTTTCTGGTAGTTATTACGGCTACACCTTC. The encoded protein is CASSLSGSYYGYTF.

V is TRBV6-1 and J is TRBJ2-1, with 10 bases matching TRBD2. Germline V gene lookup returns CDR1 MNHNS and CDR2 SASEGT. This CDR3 comprises 14 residues. Trimming removed 6 bases from V and 3 bases from J; junction bases left unmatched: 2. The CDR3 DNA follows: TGTGCCAGCAGGAGCGGGAGGGTCTACAATGAGCAGTTCTTC. This encodes CASRSGRVYNEQFF.

The chain is built from TRBV6-5 and TRBJ1-2; 8 bases match TRBD1. Germline V gives CDR1 MNHEY, CDR2 SVGAGI. The J segment lost 0 bases and the V segment lost 4 bases, leaving 4 bases of the junction unmatched. This CDR3 contains 15 residues. The CDR3 spells CASSSLTGANYGYTF. CDR3 bases: TGTGCCAGCAGTTCCCTGACAGGGGCTAACTATGGCTACACCTTC.

The chain combines TRBV19 with TRBJ1-2, with D uncertain. This CDR3 contains 15 residues. The germline V gene has CDR1 LNHDA and CDR2 SQIVND (reference sequence). The V end lost 6 bases, the J end lost 6 bases, and 20 bases lay between the germline ends. The CDR3 region has the DNA TGTGCCAGTAGCCTGGGCGGGGAGGATAAGAATGGCTACACCTTC. Translating gives CASSLGGEDKNGYTF.

CDR3 residues: CASSALRTPEAFF. Here the CDR3 DNA reads TGTGCCAGCTCAGCGCTACGCACCCCTGAAGCTTTCTTT. The chain uses TRBV18 and TRBJ1-1; D gene unclear. Germline assignment: CDR1 KGHSH and CDR2 LQKENI. The CDR3 has 13 residues. Trimming shortened V by 5 bases and J by 6 bases, and 13 bases separated the two germline ends.

The rearrangement joins TRBV30 to TRBJ2-1, with D perhaps matching TRBD2 (6 bases). The CDR3 runs 14 residues. V was trimmed by 7 bases and J by 0 bases, leaving 13 bases between them. CDR1 is GTSNPN, CDR2 SVGIG, per germline (reference sequence). The CDR3 coding sequence is TGTGCCTCTGGGCAGGAGGGCTCCTACAATGAGCAGTTCTTC. It translates to CASGQEGSYNEQFF.

The chain combines TRBV2 with TRBJ2-3; 13 nucleotides agree with TRBD2. The CDR3 length is 17 residues. In germline, CDR1 is SNHLY, CDR2 FYNNEI. After removal of 6 bases from V and 4 bases from J, the junction contained 10 bases not matched to a gene. In DNA, the CDR3 is TGTGCCAGCAGAAAGAGGACTAGCGGGAGTAACGCAGATACGCAGTATTTT. This sequence encodes CASRKRTSGSNADTQYF.

This rearrangement joins TRBV28 to TRBJ1-5, with D unclear. With 2 bases removed from V and 0 bases from J, the gap between germline ends came to 8 bases. The CDR3 spans 15 residues. CDR1 and CDR2 (germline): MDHEN, SYDVKM. Here the CDR3 DNA reads TGTGCCAGCAGTTTAGGCGGTATTAGCAATCAGCCCCAGCATTTT. It translates to CASSLGGISNQPQHF.

The chain is built from TRBV19 and TRBJ1-3, with no clear D. Trimming pared 5 bases from V and 0 bases from J, leaving 14 bases between. Germline loops: CDR1 LNHDA, CDR2 SQIVND (reference sequence). The CDR3 extends over 16 amino acids. The CDR3 bases are TGTGCCAGTAGTCGGGATCAGGTACGCTCTGGAAACACCATATATTTT. It encodes CASSRDQVRSGNTIYF.

The gene calls are TRBV5-1 and TRBJ2-7; TRBD2 might be the D (5 bases). The CDR3 has 14 amino acids. V was shortened by 5 bases and J by 3 bases, with 15 bases between the two germline ends. CDR1 SGHRS and CDR2 YFSETQ come from the germline V gene. In nucleotides, the CDR3 is TGCGCCAGCAGGGAGGCAGAGACTTACTACGAGCAGTACTTC. Protein: CASREAETYYEQYF.

The gene calls are TRBV19 and TRBJ2-3, with 7 positions matching TRBD1. Germline V lookup: CDR1 LNHDA, CDR2 SQIVND (reference sequence). V was clipped by 3 bases and J by 0 bases; unmatched bases: 6. This CDR3 comprises 16 residues. CDR3 bases: TGTGCCAGTAGTATGGATCAGGGGGAAAGCACAGATACGCAGTATTTT. Amino acids: CASSMDQGESTDTQYF.

V gene TRBV11-2 combines with J gene TRBJ2-1; the match to TRBD2 covers 7 bases. The CDR3 is 15 residues long. V shed 7 bases, J shed 0 bases, and the junction held 6 bases outside the gene matches. CDR1 is SGHAT and CDR2 is FQNNGV in the germline V gene. The CDR3 sequence: CASTSAGISYNEQFF. The DNA for the CDR3 is TGTGCCAGCACCTCAGCGGGAATCTCCTACAATGAGCAGTTCTTC.

This rearrangement joins TRBV5-6 to TRBJ2-2; 11 nucleotides match TRBD1. The CDR3 consists of 17 residues. Germline trimming cut 5 bases from V and 3 bases from J; bases unmatched to any gene: 9. The germline V gene encodes CDR1 SGHDT and CDR2 YYEEEE. CDR3 in DNA: TGTGCCAGCAGACGGACCCGGGACAGGGGGGACACCGGGGAGCTGTTTTTT. Its protein product is CASRRTRDRGDTGELFF.

This rearrangement joins TRBV19 to TRBJ1-5; no reliable D call. The germline CDR1 and CDR2 sequences are LNHDA and SQIVND (reference sequence). Trimming pared 3 bases from V and 6 bases from J, leaving 6 bases between. The CDR3 totals 12 residues. The CDR3 protein is CASSIAGQPQHF. The CDR3 region has the DNA TGTGCCAGTAGTATTGCGGGTCAGCCCCAGCATTTT.

This sequence joins TRBV13 and TRBJ2-3, with 8 nucleotides matching TRBD1. This CDR3 comprises 14 residues. V trimming: 6 bases; J trimming: 6 bases; junction bases outside the gene matches: 8. From germline, CDR1 is PRHDT and CDR2 FYEKMQ (reference sequence). Here the CDR3 reads CASRRGQGGDTQYF. CDR3 DNA sequence: TGTGCCAGCAGACGAGGACAGGGCGGGGATACGCAGTATTTT. Together with reference TRBV13 and TRBJ2-3, the CDR3 gives the full variable domain: AAGVIQSPRHLIKEKRETATLKCYPIPRHDTVYWYQQGPGQDPQFLISFYEKMQSDKGSIPDRFSAQQFSDYHSELNMSSLELGDSALYFCASRRGQGGDTQYFGPGTRLTVL.

The chain recombines TRBV5-1 with TRBJ2-3, with TRBD2 matching over 13 bases. This CDR3 is built from 20 residues. Trimming at V came to 0 bases and at J to 2 bases, leaving 12 bases not matched to a gene. Germline V gene sequence: CDR1 SGHRS, CDR2 YFSETQ. The CDR3 nucleotides are TGCGCCAGCAGCTTGGAAGTGGGGACTAGCGGGGCCGTCTCCACAGATACGCAGTATTTT. Its translation: CASSLEVGTSGAVSTDTQYF. The whole variable domain, remainder taken from reference TRBV5-1 and TRBJ2-3, is KAGVTQTPRYLIKTRGQQVTLSCSPISGHRSVSWYQQTPGQGLQFLFEYFSETQRNKGNFPGRFSGRQFSNSRSEMNVSTLELGDSALYLCASSLEVGTSGAVSTDTQYFGPGTRLTVL.